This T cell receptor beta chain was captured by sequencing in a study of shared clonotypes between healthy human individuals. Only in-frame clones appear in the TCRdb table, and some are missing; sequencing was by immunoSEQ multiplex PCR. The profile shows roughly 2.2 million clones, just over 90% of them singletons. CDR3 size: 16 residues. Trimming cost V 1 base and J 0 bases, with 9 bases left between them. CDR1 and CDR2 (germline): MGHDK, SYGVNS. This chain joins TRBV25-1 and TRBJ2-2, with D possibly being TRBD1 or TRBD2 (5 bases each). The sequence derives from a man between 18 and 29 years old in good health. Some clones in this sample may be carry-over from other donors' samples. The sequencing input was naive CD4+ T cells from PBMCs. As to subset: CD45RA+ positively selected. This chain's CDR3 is CASSESGTANTGELFF. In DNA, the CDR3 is TGTGCCAGCAGTGAATCAGGGACCGCGAACACCGGGGAGCTGTTTTTT.